This entry describes one T cell receptor beta chain. J lost 4 bases, V lost 4 bases, and 10 bases had no gene match. This CDR3 region has 15 residues. The germline V gene has CDR1 SQVTM and CDR2 ANQGSEA. Measured with immunoSEQ multiplex PCR; TCRdb has only the in-frame clones, and not every one. The sample has 100,000 or so clones, approximately 93% seen once; the top ten hold over 1.5%. This entry comes from a study of T cell changes during pregnancy in multiple sclerosis. The J gene is TRBJ2-1, the V gene TRBV29-1; 7 bases are a match to TRBD2. The receptor's source is a female donor in good health, enrolled as a control in a pregnancy study. Sequenced here: peripheral blood, sampled after pregnancy. DNA of the CDR3: TGCAGCGTTGCCGGGGTAGCGGGTAGATACAATGAGCAGTTCTTC. Amino acids: CSVAGVAGRYNEQFF.